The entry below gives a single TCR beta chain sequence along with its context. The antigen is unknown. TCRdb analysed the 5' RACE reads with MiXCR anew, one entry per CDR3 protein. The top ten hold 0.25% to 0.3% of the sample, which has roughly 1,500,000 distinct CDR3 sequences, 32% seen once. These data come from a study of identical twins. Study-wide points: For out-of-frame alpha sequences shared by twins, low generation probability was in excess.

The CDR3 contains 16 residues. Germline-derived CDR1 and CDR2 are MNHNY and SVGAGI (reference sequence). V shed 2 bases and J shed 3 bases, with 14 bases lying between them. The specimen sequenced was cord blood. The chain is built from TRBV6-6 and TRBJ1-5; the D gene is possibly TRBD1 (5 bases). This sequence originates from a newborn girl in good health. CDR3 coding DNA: TGTGCCAGCAGTTACGACCAGGGAGTAATCAATCAGCCCCAGCATTTT. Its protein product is CASSYDQGVINQPQHF.